The sequence of this T cell receptor (beta chain) was determined in a study of cytomegalovirus exposure and HLA in healthy donors. Points from the study as a whole: One variant, a missense change in DCLRE1C, was linked in a later analysis to TCR beta V- and J-gene trimming.

V was pared by 4 bases and J by 6 bases, with 8 bases of the junction left unmatched. Germline V gene data show CDR1 as MGHDK and CDR2 as SYGVNS. This CDR3 has 14 amino acids. It was with 60 Vbeta and 13 Jbeta primers that the PCR ran. Clones were read by immunoSEQ multiplex PCR, and TCRdb kept only the in-frame ones, dropping some. The sample includes about 100,000 clones, roughly four fifths of them seen just once. Remarks on this clone: The antigen remains undetermined.

This clonotype was obtained from a woman aged 55-70 years in good health and CMV-seropositive. The sample comprised PBMCs. The V and J genes are TRBV25-1 and TRBJ2-7; TRBD2 matches at 8 bases. CDR3 residues: CASSGIAGYREQYF. DNA for the CDR3: TGTGCCAGCAGTGGAATAGCGGGATACCGCGAGCAGTACTTC.